This T cell receptor beta chain was profiled in a study of metastatic and nonmetastatic thyroid tumors. Whole-study results and caveats: As reported, TCR beta diversity in blood and tumor was significantly higher in malignant thyroid tumors than in benign nodules.

All patients were treatment-naive before thyroid surgery. How the authors handled the data: The study's classifier, a distant-metastasis tool for papillary thyroid cancer, was built using CDR3 differences across clinicopathological groups. TCRdb re-called the PCR reads through MiXCR. The V and J calls come from TCRdb's annotation, not from the publication. Among more than 25,000 clones listed, around 24% were seen once. In regard to this clone: Its target is unknown.

This CDR3 has 13 amino acids. V shed 6 bases and J shed 4 bases, with 12 bases lying between them. Germline assignment: CDR1 WSHSY and CDR2 SAAADI. The sequenced material came from blood. The chain joins TRBV10-2 to TRBJ1-2; possibly TRBD1 for D (6 bases). The receptor was isolated from a female donor with papillary thyroid cancer or a benign thyroid nodule (not recorded which). Some clones in this sample may be carry-over from other donors' samples. CDR3 DNA: TGCGCCAGCAGCCAGGGGTTGGCCTATGGCTACACCTTC. Encoded protein: CASSQGLAYGYTF.